These 23 T cell receptor beta chains share one sample of origin, sequenced in a study of blood T cell repertoires in COVID-19 (dated by TCRdb to 2019 to 2021). Receptors were amplified or captured by the immunoSEQ multiplex PCR assay. Imported from immuneACCESS, the table was reduced by TCRdb to in-frame sequences with V and J called. These copies leave out some clones; in studies compared against another copy, an unresolved V gene accounts for under half, and the cause of the remainder is not known. The sample records about 400,000 clones, about nine tenths of which are singletons. Together, the top ten hold 1.7% of the sample. The sequencing input was PBMCs or T cells enriched from blood (not recorded which). These receptor sequences come from a woman between 25 and 40 years old who had recovered from COVID-19.

The V call is TRBV5-1, the J call TRBJ2-7; TRBD1 aligns across 8 bases. The CDR3 runs to 15 residues. J lost 4 bases, V lost 0 bases, and 6 bases had no gene match. Germline-derived CDR1 and CDR2 are SGHRS and YFSETQ. The CDR3 here is CASSLGGTGLYEQYF. The CDR3 nucleotides are TGCGCCAGCAGCTTGGGAGGGACAGGCTTGTACGAGCAGTACTTC.

This clone was seen a single time. The chain has TRBV2 and TRBJ1-5; tentative D call: TRBD1 (6 bases). The CDR3 covers 14 residues. Germline CDR1 reads SNHLY; CDR2 reads FYNNEI. Trimming removed 1 base from V and 3 bases from J, with 7 bases in between. The CDR3 sequence: CASSEDRVNQPQHF. The CDR3 nucleotides read TGTGCCAGCAGTGAAGACAGGGTCAATCAGCCCCAGCATTTT. Supplemented by reference TRBV2 and TRBJ1-5, the full variable domain reads EPEVTQTPSHQVTQMGQEVILRCVPISNHLYFYWYRQILGQKVEFLVSFYNNEISEKSEIFDDQFSVERPDGSNFTLKIRSTKLEDSAMYFCASSEDRVNQPQHFGDGTRLSIL.

The chain combines TRBV7-9 with TRBJ1-1; perhaps TRBD1 as D (5 bases). V was trimmed by 6 bases and J by 10 bases, leaving 21 bases between them. CDR3 length: 14 residues. Germline loops: CDR1 SEHNR, CDR2 FQNEAQ (reference sequence). CDR3: CASSLDGGPLVAFF. The DNA for the CDR3 is TGTGCCAGCAGTCTAGACGGGGGTCCTCTAGTAGCTTTCTTT.

The chain has TRBV19 and TRBJ1-5; D is perhaps TRBD1 (6 bases). The CDR3 runs 15 residues. Between the trimmed V and J ends, which lost 5 bases and 3 bases, there was a span of 14 bases. The germline V gene encodes CDR1 LNHDA and CDR2 SQIVND (reference sequence). The CDR3 region is CASSPDRQFNQPQHF. In DNA form, the CDR3 reads TGTGCCAGTAGTCCGGACAGACAGTTCAATCAGCCCCAGCATTTT.

The rearrangement joins TRBV13 to TRBJ1-2; perhaps TRBD1 as D (6 bases). Germline V gene data show CDR1 as PRHDT and CDR2 as FYEKMQ (reference sequence). This CDR3 is built from 15 residues. V gave up 5 bases and J gave up 5 bases, with 18 bases separating them. The CDR3 spells CASSPRRQVLYGYTF. Here the CDR3 DNA reads TGTGCCAGCAGCCCCCGAAGACAGGTTTTGTATGGCTACACCTTC. Together with reference TRBV13 and TRBJ1-2, the CDR3 gives the full variable domain: AAGVIQSPRHLIKEKRETATLKCYPIPRHDTVYWYQQGPGQDPQFLISFYEKMQSDKGSIPDRFSAQQFSDYHSELNMSSLELGDSALYFCASSPRRQVLYGYTFGSGTRLTVV.

This rearrangement joins TRBV7-2 to TRBJ2-2; D is uncertain. V lost 2 bases, J lost 5 bases, and 15 bases lay in between. CDR3 length equals 16 residues. The germline V gene encodes CDR1 SGHTA and CDR2 FQGNSA. CDR3 sequence reads: CASSLFSASRTGELFF. In DNA form, the CDR3 reads TGTGCCAGCAGCTTATTCTCGGCCTCTAGAACCGGGGAGCTGTTTTTT.

The V and J genes are TRBV18 and TRBJ2-7, with D tentatively TRBD1 (6 bases). With 4 bases removed from V and 3 bases from J, the gap between germline ends came to 16 bases. Germline CDR1 and CDR2: KGHSH and LQKENI. The CDR3 length is 15 residues. The CDR3 reads CASSLIGTTVYEQYF. CDR3 DNA sequence: TGTGCCAGCTCACTGATTGGGACAACCGTCTACGAGCAGTACTTC.

The rearrangement joins TRBV28 to TRBJ2-5; D might be TRBD1 (5 bases). The ends were cut back, 8 bases at V and 4 bases at J, with 20 bases in the middle. From germline, CDR1 is MDHEN and CDR2 SYDVKM. The CDR3 is 15 residues long. CDR3 nucleotide sequence: TGTGCCAGCCGCTCCACACCCAGGGTGGCAGAGACCCAGTACTTC. Protein: CASRSTPRVAETQYF.

The chain employs TRBV24-1 and TRBJ2-5, with TRBD1 identical over 8 bases. J gave up 4 bases and V 3 bases, and 9 bases lay outside the gene matches. CDR1 and CDR2 (germline): KGHDR, SFDVKD. This CDR3 region has 16 residues. CDR3 coding DNA: TGTGCCACCAGTGATCGCAGATCTGACAGGGGAGAGACCCAGTACTTC. This gives the protein CATSDRRSDRGETQYF.

The chain couples TRBV3-1 (or the pseudogene TRBV3-2) to TRBJ2-7, with 10 bases matching TRBD2. CDR1 and CDR2 (germline): LGHDT, YNNKEL (reference sequence). The CDR3 consists of 15 residues. J lost 6 bases, V lost 0 bases, and 5 bases had no gene match. The CDR3 DNA is TGTGCCAGCAGCCAAGATCACACTAGCGGGGCCGAGCAGTACTTC. Protein product: CASSQDHTSGAEQYF.

The CDR3 region has the DNA TGCGCCAGCAGCTTGGGTTGGGCCTTAACAGGTGAGCAGTTCTTC. This sequence encodes CASSLGWALTGEQFF. The chain carries TRBV5-1 and TRBJ2-1; D is possibly TRBD1 (5 bases). Trimming left V 0 bases short and J 9 bases short, with 16 bases between. Germline V CDR1 and CDR2: SGHRS, YFSETQ. The CDR3 runs 15 residues.

V gene TRBV19 combines with J gene TRBJ2-2; 10 bases agree with TRBD1. The CDR3 is made up of 17 amino acids. The germline V gene has CDR1 LNHDA and CDR2 SQIVND (reference sequence). V lost 7 bases, J lost 7 bases, and 15 bases stayed unmatched. The CDR3, as DNA: TGTGCCAGTATATTCACCATAACCGGGACAGGGGACGGGGAGCTGTTTTTT. It encodes CASIFTITGTGDGELFF.

The chain uses TRBV3-1 (or the pseudogene TRBV3-2) and TRBJ2-5, with D possibly TRBD2 on 6 matching bases. Germline loops: CDR1 LGHDT, CDR2 YNNKEL (reference sequence). Trimming took off 3 bases at V and 6 bases at J, with 14 bases between the two ends. The length of the CDR3 is 14 residues. Here the CDR3 DNA reads TGTGCCAGCAGCCACGACCCGGGGGTCAAGACCCAGTACTTC. The encoded protein is CASSHDPGVKTQYF.

This clone was recorded only once. This chain connects TRBV5-1 to TRBJ2-7, with 12 bases matching TRBD2. J lost 2 bases, V lost 2 bases, and 11 bases had no gene match. The CDR3 runs to 18 residues. The V gene's germline CDR1 is SGHRS and CDR2 YFSETQ. CDR3: CASSFKGGTSGFTYEQYF. DNA for the CDR3: TGCGCCAGCAGCTTTAAGGGTGGGACTAGCGGGTTTACCTACGAGCAGTACTTC.

This clone turned up a few times. The chain joins TRBV24-1 to TRBJ1-5; D ambiguous. With 0 bases removed from V and 6 bases from J, the gap between germline ends came to 8 bases. Germline V gene data show CDR1 as KGHDR and CDR2 as SFDVKD. CDR3 size: 14 residues. CDR3 bases: TGTGCCACCAGTGATTTGGCGTTTATTCAGCCCCAGCATTTT. It encodes CATSDLAFIQPQHF.

The rearrangement uses TRBV2 and TRBJ2-1; D gene unclear. Germline V gene sequence: CDR1 SNHLY, CDR2 FYNNEI. The V end was cut by 6 bases, the J end by 0 bases, with 12 bases between. The CDR3 covers 15 residues. The DNA of the CDR3 is TGTGCCAGCAGGAAGCGTCCGAGCTCCTACAATGAGCAGTTCTTC. It encodes CASRKRPSSYNEQFF. Full variable domain (rest looked up from reference TRBV2 and TRBJ2-1): EPEVTQTPSHQVTQMGQEVILRCVPISNHLYFYWYRQILGQKVEFLVSFYNNEISEKSEIFDDQFSVERPDGSNFTLKIRSTKLEDSAMYFCASRKRPSSYNEQFFGPGTRLTVL.

CDR3 nucleotide sequence: TGTGCCAGCAGTTTGCGGGGGAATGATGAGCAGTTCTTC. This gives the protein CASSLRGNDEQFF. The chain uses TRBV27 and TRBJ2-1, with TRBD2 identical over 7 bases. This CDR3 contains 13 residues. The germline gives CDR1 MNHEY, CDR2 SMNVEV (reference sequence). The J segment lost 8 bases and the V segment lost 3 bases, leaving 4 bases of the junction unmatched.

The genes are TRBV5-1 and TRBJ2-1, with 14 bases lining up with TRBD2. This CDR3 has 15 amino acids. The ends lost 3 bases at V and 6 bases at J; junction bases unmatched: 2. Germline V gene data show CDR1 as SGHRS and CDR2 as YFSETQ. The CDR3: CASSSGTSGSNEQFF. As DNA, the CDR3 is TGCGCCAGCAGCTCCGGGACTAGCGGGAGCAATGAGCAGTTCTTC.

This clone is a singleton in its sample. This chain uses TRBV19 with TRBJ1-3; D ambiguous. Germline lookup yields CDR1 LNHDA and CDR2 SQIVND (reference sequence). CDR3 size: 14 residues. Trimming shortened V by 5 bases and J by 3 bases, and 11 bases separated the two germline ends. CDR3 bases: TGTGCCAGTAGTGTACGGACTTATGGAAACACCATATATTTT. Protein product: CASSVRTYGNTIYF. The full variable domain, in which reference TRBV19 and TRBJ1-3 provide the parts outside the CDR3, is DGGITQSPKYLFRKEGQNVTLSCEQNLNHDAMYWYRQDPGQGLRLIYYSQIVNDFQKGDIAEGYSVSREKKESFPLTVTSAQKNPTAFYLCASSVRTYGNTIYFGEGSWLTVV.

The rearrangement uses TRBV25-1 and TRBJ2-7; 7 nucleotides align to TRBD2. The germline V gene encodes CDR1 MGHDK and CDR2 SYGVNS. Trimming took 3 bases from V and 4 from J; bases not matched to a gene: 6. The CDR3 is 14 amino acids. The CDR3 DNA follows: TGTGCCAGCAGTGAGGGGGGGGGTTTGTACGAGCAGTACTTC. Its protein is CASSEGGGLYEQYF.

The chain uses TRBV9 and TRBJ2-7; TRBD2 is a possible D gene (5 bases). Germline loops: CDR1 SGDLS, CDR2 YYNGEE. This CDR3 contains 15 residues. Trimming shortened V by 0 bases and J by 1 base, and 11 bases separated the two germline ends. The CDR3 DNA is TGTGCCAGCAGCGTAGCACGGGATCCGTCCTACGAGCAGTACTTC. Its translation is CASSVARDPSYEQYF.

This clone was recorded only once. The chain links TRBV3-1 (or the pseudogene TRBV3-2) to TRBJ2-2; TRBD2 is a possible D gene (6 bases). Germline loops: CDR1 LGHDT, CDR2 YNNKEL (reference sequence). The CDR3 totals 16 residues. Trimming took 0 bases from V and 11 from J, leaving 19 bases between them. The CDR3 region has the DNA TGTGCCAGCAGCCAAGATCCGGGAGTAAGGGCGCGCGAGCTGTTTTTT. Its protein is CASSQDPGVRARELFF.

The CDR3 DNA reads as TGTGCCATCAGCAGGGAGGATAGGGGGCGCGGTGGCTACACCTTC. As protein: CAISREDRGRGGYTF. The rearrangement joins TRBV10-3 to TRBJ1-2; 7 bases match TRBD1. From germline, CDR1 is ENHRY and CDR2 SYGVKD. The CDR3 covers 15 residues. V lost 6 bases and J lost 7; bases outside the gene matches: 14.